This T cell receptor beta chain was obtained from a study of CD8+ T cells in alopecia areata. Overall study context: The duration of tofacitinib was 6 to 18 months, with 6 months off drug afterward.

Following RNA extraction, reverse transcription yielded cDNA that acted as the sequencing template. Sequencing was performed with immunoSEQ multiplex PCR; in TCRdb, only in-frame clones are kept and a portion is missing. The sample has about 180,000 clones; just over 65% are singletons. Specimen: CD8+ T cells sorted from blood, collected at week 0. The source is a human donor with alopecia areata.

The CDR3 sequence: CSVGTKDVPNTGELFF. CDR3 DNA sequence: TGCAGCGTTGGAACCAAGGACGTCCCGAACACCGGGGAGCTGTTTTTT. The rearrangement uses TRBV29-1 and TRBJ2-2; D call uncertain. Looked up from germline, CDR1 is SQVTM and CDR2 is ANQGSEA. The CDR3 totals 16 residues. The germline V and J ends were trimmed by 4 bases and 0 bases, with 15 bases remaining between them.